These 26 T cell receptor beta chains share one sample of origin, sequenced in a study of cytomegalovirus exposure and HLA in healthy donors. The PCR was carried out with 60 Vbeta primers and 13 Jbeta primers. Repertoires were generated with immunoSEQ multiplex PCR, while TCRdb's copy carries only in-frame clones and drops some. This sample has about 120,000 clones, with about three quarters found just once. Source material: PBMCs. The receptors derive from a female donor in good health and CMV-seronegative.

V usage is TRBV2 and J usage is TRBJ2-6; 11 bases line up with TRBD1. The germline V gene encodes CDR1 SNHLY and CDR2 FYNNEI. With V trimmed by 6 bases and J by 4 bases, 2 bases remained unmatched. The CDR3 has 15 residues. CDR3 amino acids: CASSGQGAGANVLTF. The CDR3, as DNA: TGTGCCAGCAGCGGACAGGGGGCCGGGGCCAACGTCCTGACTTTC.

Only a few counts were recorded for this clone. The V and J genes are TRBV30 and TRBJ1-1, with D possibly matching TRBD1 (6 bases). This CDR3 contains 15 residues. Trimming pared 1 base from V and 1 base from J, leaving 13 bases between. CDR1 is GTSNPN and CDR2 is SVGIG in the germline V gene (reference sequence). CDR3 nucleotide sequence: TGTGCCTGGAGTGCCGCGGACAGAAGGAACACTGAAGCTTTCTTT. This encodes CAWSAADRRNTEAFF.

V and J are TRBV4-1 and TRBJ1-5; D gene ambiguous. V shed 1 base and J shed 4 bases, with 14 bases lying between them. The CDR3 has 16 amino acids. Looked up from germline, CDR1 is MGHRA and CDR2 is YSYEKL. The CDR3 DNA is TGCGCCAGCAGCCAAGCTATGGGGAGCCTAAATCAGCCCCAGCATTTT. This codes for CASSQAMGSLNQPQHF.

The CDR3 nucleotides read TGTGCCAGCAGCTTAGATTCTAGCGGCACAGATACGCAGTATTTT. Its protein product is CASSLDSSGTDTQYF. This chain links TRBV7-2 with TRBJ2-3; tentatively, D is TRBD2 (6 bases). Germline V CDR1 and CDR2: SGHTA, FQGNSA. The CDR3 length is 15 residues. V was shortened by 1 base and J by 1 base, with 9 bases between the two germline ends.

The chain uses TRBV27 and TRBJ2-5; weak D call: TRBD1 (5 bases). There are 18 residues in the CDR3. V shed 2 bases and J shed 0 bases, with 19 bases lying between them. Germline V gene lookup returns CDR1 MNHEY and CDR2 SMNVEV (reference sequence). Here the CDR3 DNA reads TGTGCCAGCAGTTTAGTCCCTCCGTCCAGGGTGTACCAAGAGACCCAGTACTTC. It encodes CASSLVPPSRVYQETQYF.

V usage is TRBV18 and J usage is TRBJ2-5; no clear D. The CDR3 consists of 15 residues. Trimming stripped 8 bases from V and 1 base from J, with 17 bases between. Germline loops: CDR1 KGHSH, CDR2 LQKENI. The CDR3 DNA reads as TGTGCCAGCCAGAGCGTAGGCGCGGCCCAAGAGACCCAGTACTTC. Its protein is CASQSVGAAQETQYF.

The V gene is TRBV19, the J gene TRBJ2-5; 12 bases line up with TRBD1. CDR1 LNHDA and CDR2 SQIVND come from the germline V gene (reference sequence). There are 15 residues in the CDR3. The V and J ends lost 3 bases and 5 bases, in that order; junction bases with no gene match: 4. For the CDR3, the DNA is TGTGCCAGTAGTATGGGACAGGGGGCTGTGGAGACCCAGTACTTC. It codes for CASSMGQGAVETQYF.

This clone was seen more than once but under ten times. The chain is built from TRBV2 and TRBJ1-1; TRBD1 might be the D (5 bases). The germline CDR1 and CDR2 sequences are SNHLY and FYNNEI. V was pared by 6 bases and J by 4 bases, with 15 bases between. The CDR3 totals 14 residues. CDR3 in amino acids: CASRVSSGGTEAFF. In DNA, the CDR3 is TGTGCCAGCAGAGTCAGTTCGGGGGGCACTGAAGCTTTCTTT.

The chain links TRBV10-2 to TRBJ2-5; 7 bases are shared with TRBD2. The CDR3 has 15 amino acids. CDR1 WSHSY and CDR2 SAAADI come from the germline V gene. After removal of 8 bases from V and 4 bases from J, the junction contained 13 bases not matched to a gene. CDR3 amino acids: CASAPWGEGSETQYF. CDR3 DNA: TGCGCCAGCGCCCCTTGGGGGGAGGGATCAGAGACCCAGTACTTC.

This CDR3 reads CASSVRTGLSYEQYF. CDR3 DNA: TGCGCCAGCAGTGTAAGGACAGGGTTGTCCTACGAGCAGTACTTC. The J gene is TRBJ2-5, the V gene TRBV10-1; 8 bases line up with TRBD1. With the DNA end fitting TRBJ2-7 better, the J assignment may be wrong. Germline CDR1 is WNHNN and CDR2 is SYGVQD (reference sequence). The CDR3 has 15 amino acids.

The chain combines TRBV4-1 with TRBJ1-3; a possible D gene is TRBD1 (6 bases). The germline CDR1 and CDR2 sequences are MGHRA and YSYEKL. V lost 0 bases and J 4 bases, leaving 13 bases between the germline ends. CDR3 length: 16 residues. The CDR3 nucleotides are TGCGCCAGCAGCCAAGATAACAGGGTGTCCGGAAACACCATATATTTT. Its translation: CASSQDNRVSGNTIYF.

J is TRBJ1-1 and V is TRBV27, with 10 nucleotides matching TRBD1. CDR3 length: 14 amino acids. From germline, CDR1 is MNHEY and CDR2 SMNVEV (reference sequence). J gave up 11 bases and V 6 bases, and 12 bases lay outside the gene matches. The CDR3 nucleotides read TGTGCCAGCAGCCTTGGGACAGGGGCGGTTGAGGCTTTCTTT. The encoded protein is CASSLGTGAVEAFF.

CDR3 sequence reads: CASSYSTSGGSNEQFF. The CDR3 DNA follows: TGTGCCAGCAGTTACTCGACTAGCGGGGGAAGCAATGAGCAGTTCTTC. V gene TRBV6-5 combines with J gene TRBJ2-1; 12 bases are a match to TRBD2. This CDR3 is 16 amino acids long. Germline loops: CDR1 MNHEY, CDR2 SVGAGI. V shed 0 bases and J 6 bases; nucleotides not matched to a gene: 3.

This chain uses TRBV19 with TRBJ2-2; 9 bases match TRBD2. J gave up 3 bases and V 2 bases, and 1 base lay outside the gene matches. The CDR3 is made up of 15 amino acids. Germline V lookup: CDR1 LNHDA, CDR2 SQIVND (reference sequence). CDR3 sequence reads: CASSIRLADTGELFF. The CDR3 nucleotides are TGTGCCAGTAGTATAAGACTAGCGGACACCGGGGAGCTGTTTTTT.

The CDR3 region is CASSQGGHEQYF. CDR3 coding DNA: TGTGCCAGCAGCCAGGGGGGCCACGAGCAGTACTTC. The chain employs TRBV25-1 and TRBJ2-7; TRBD1 might be the D (7 bases). The CDR3 spans 12 residues. V shed 6 bases and J shed 5 bases, with 11 bases lying between them. The germline V gene has CDR1 MGHDK and CDR2 SYGVNS.

The V call is TRBV6-5, the J call TRBJ2-3; possibly TRBD2 for D (6 bases). Between the trimmed V and J ends, which lost 6 bases and 6 bases, there was a span of 16 bases. The CDR3 runs 14 residues. Germline V gives CDR1 MNHEY, CDR2 SVGAGI. The CDR3 region has the DNA TGTGCCAGCAGAGGCGGGATTAGTAGGGATACGCAGTATTTT. This gives the protein CASRGGISRDTQYF.

The chain uses TRBV9 and TRBJ2-3, with 8 bases matching TRBD2. This CDR3 has 15 amino acids. Germline trimming cut 0 bases from V and 3 bases from J; bases unmatched to any gene: 3. Germline CDR1 reads SGDLS; CDR2 reads YYNGEE. The CDR3 DNA follows: TGTGCCAGCAGCGTAGACAGCGGGGGTACAGATACGCAGTATTTT. This translates into CASSVDSGGTDTQYF.

This chain uses TRBV27 with TRBJ1-5; 9 bases line up with TRBD1. This CDR3 comprises 14 residues. CDR1 and CDR2 from the germline V gene are MNHEY and SMNVEV (reference sequence). V lost 5 bases and J lost 5; bases outside the gene matches: 4. CDR3 coding DNA: TGTGCCAGCAGTATACAGGGGGCCCATCAGCCCCAGCATTTT. Its translation is CASSIQGAHQPQHF.

This chain joins TRBV6-5 and TRBJ2-1; D uncertain. Trimming shortened V by 2 bases and J by 7 bases, and 9 bases separated the two germline ends. This CDR3 contains 13 residues. Germline CDR1 MNHEY, CDR2 SVGAGI. CDR3 amino acids: CASSYREANEQFF. DNA of the CDR3: TGTGCCAGCAGTTACCGTGAGGCAAATGAGCAGTTCTTC.

The rearrangement links TRBV7-5 to TRBJ2-5; the table gives TRBD2 as D, unverified against the DNA. TRBV7-5 is assigned pseudogene status. This CDR3 contains 17 residues. The CDR3 DNA reads TGTGTCAGAAGCCGAGGCGGGGTACAGGATTTCCAAGAGACCCAGTACTTC. Residues: CVRSRGGVQDFQETQYF.

The chain employs TRBV10-3 and TRBJ2-2; 13 positions agree with TRBD2. CDR3 size: 17 residues. From germline, CDR1 is ENHRY and CDR2 SYGVKD. The V segment lost 6 bases and the J segment 0 bases; nucleotides outside the gene matches: 4. The CDR3 is CAIRLTSGGTNTGELFF. DNA of the CDR3: TGTGCCATCAGACTGACTAGCGGGGGGACGAACACCGGGGAGCTGTTTTTT.

The V gene is TRBV10-3, the J gene TRBJ2-1; tentative D call: TRBD1 (6 bases). The CDR3 is 16 residues long. Per the germline V gene, CDR1 is ENHRY and CDR2 is SYGVKD. V was shortened by 4 bases and J by 0 bases, with 13 bases between the two germline ends. DNA for the CDR3: TGTGCCATCAGTGGGAATACAGGGAGCTCCTACAATGAGCAGTTCTTC. Residues: CAISGNTGSSYNEQFF.

V is TRBV6-4 and J is TRBJ2-7; weak D call: TRBD2 (7 bases). The germline gives CDR1 MRHNA, CDR2 SNTAGT. V lost 8 bases, J lost 0 bases, and 11 bases lay in between. The CDR3 length is 13 residues. This CDR3 is CASGGDTSYEQYF. The CDR3 bases are TGTGCCAGCGGGGGGGACACCTCCTACGAGCAGTACTTC.

This clone was observed a handful of times. This chain links TRBV21-1 with TRBJ2-7; the table names TRBD2, a call not compared with the DNA. TRBV21-1 is noted as a pseudogene. CDR3 size: 12 residues. The CDR3 DNA reads as TGTGCCAGCATCCCAACCTCCCCAGGGACTGTATTC. Protein sequence: CASIPTSPGTVF.

The chain carries TRBV4-1 and TRBJ2-7; 9 bases fit TRBD1. J gave up 3 bases and V 3 bases, and 3 bases lay outside the gene matches. The CDR3 is 14 residues long. Per germline, CDR1 MGHRA and CDR2 YSYEKL. In DNA form, the CDR3 reads TGCGCCAGCAGCCAGACGACAGGGGGCTACGAGCAGTACTTC. Protein product: CASSQTTGGYEQYF.

This chain joins TRBV7-3 and TRBJ2-7, with 8 nucleotides matching TRBD2. The CDR3 loop spans 17 amino acids. Trimming took 4 bases from V and 4 from J; bases not matched to a gene: 15. The germline V gene encodes CDR1 SGHTA and CDR2 FQGTGA. CDR3: CASSSGGGAILSYEQYF. The CDR3 nucleotides read TGTGCCAGCAGCTCGGGGGGGGGAGCCATCCTCTCTTACGAGCAGTACTTC.